This record concerns one T cell receptor (beta chain) sequence. This sample stems from a study of blood T cell repertoires in COVID-19. Study as a whole: Samples representing acute and convalescent COVID-19 were sourced from the United States, Italy and Spain. T cells, B-cell-depleted T cells, or PBMCs supplied cDNA or gDNA.

Authors' data handling: Estimation of nucleated cell counts relied on the amplification of reference gene primers. Clones were read by immunoSEQ multiplex PCR, and TCRdb kept only the in-frame ones, dropping some. The V and J calls and clone size come from that table; D and trimming were worked out from the DNA. The table includes over 200,000 clones, 70% to 90% detected once. This CDR3 contains 17 residues. In germline, CDR1 is SGDLS, CDR2 YYNGEE. V lost 0 bases and J 9 bases, leaving 25 bases between the germline ends. The sequence was obtained from a woman in her forties or fifties with active or convalescent COVID-19. Specimen: peripheral blood. The V and J genes are TRBV9 and TRBJ2-7, with D perhaps matching TRBD1 (6 bases). The CDR3 sequence: CASSVGGQGPEGSGQYF. The CDR3, as DNA: TGTGCCAGCAGCGTAGGGGGACAAGGGCCCGAGGGTTCCGGGCAGTACTTC.